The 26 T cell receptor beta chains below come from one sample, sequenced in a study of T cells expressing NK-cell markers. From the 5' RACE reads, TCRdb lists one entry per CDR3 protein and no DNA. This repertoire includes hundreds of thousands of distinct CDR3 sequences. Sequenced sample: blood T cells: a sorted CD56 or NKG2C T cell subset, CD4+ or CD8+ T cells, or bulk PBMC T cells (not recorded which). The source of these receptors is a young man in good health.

The CDR3 here is CASSQTGTPNPFF. The chain carries TRBV4-3 and TRBJ2-1; TCRdb picks TRBD1, but there is no DNA to check that call. This CDR3 is built from 13 residues. CDR1 is LGHNA and CDR2 is YSLEER in the germline V gene.

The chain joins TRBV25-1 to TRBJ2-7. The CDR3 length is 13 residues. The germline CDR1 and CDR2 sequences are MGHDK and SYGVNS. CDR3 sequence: CASSSGTPHEQYF.

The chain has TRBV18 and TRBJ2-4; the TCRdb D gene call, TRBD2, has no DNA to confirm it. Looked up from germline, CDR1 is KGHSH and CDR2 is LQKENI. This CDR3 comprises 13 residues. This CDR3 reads CASSRDFSNIQYF.

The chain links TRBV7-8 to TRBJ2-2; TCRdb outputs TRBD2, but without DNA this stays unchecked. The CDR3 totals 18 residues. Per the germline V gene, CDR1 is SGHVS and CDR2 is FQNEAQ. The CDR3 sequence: CASRESGLAGAGTGELFF.

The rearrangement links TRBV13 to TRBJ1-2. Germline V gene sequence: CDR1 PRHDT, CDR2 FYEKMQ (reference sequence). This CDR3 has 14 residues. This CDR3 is CASSLSGATYGYTF. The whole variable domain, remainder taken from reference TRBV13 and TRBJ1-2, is AAGVIQSPRHLIKEKRETATLKCYPIPRHDTVYWYQQGPGQDPQFLISFYEKMQSDKGSIPDRFSAQQFSDYHSELNMSSLELGDSALYFCASSLSGATYGYTFGSGTRLTVV.

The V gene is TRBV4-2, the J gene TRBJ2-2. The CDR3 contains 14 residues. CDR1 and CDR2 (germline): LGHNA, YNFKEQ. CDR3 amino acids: CASSQNPRVGELFF.

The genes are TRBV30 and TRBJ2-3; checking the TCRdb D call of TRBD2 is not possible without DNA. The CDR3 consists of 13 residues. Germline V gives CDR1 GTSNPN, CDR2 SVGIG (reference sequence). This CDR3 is CAWSLAGGKPQYF.

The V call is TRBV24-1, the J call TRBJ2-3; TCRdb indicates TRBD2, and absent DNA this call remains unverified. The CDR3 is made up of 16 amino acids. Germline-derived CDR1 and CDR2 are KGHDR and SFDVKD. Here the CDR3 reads CATSDPSWGGADTQYF.

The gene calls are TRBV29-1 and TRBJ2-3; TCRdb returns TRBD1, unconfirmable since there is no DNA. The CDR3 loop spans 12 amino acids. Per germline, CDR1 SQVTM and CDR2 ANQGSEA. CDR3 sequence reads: CSVGGEPNTQYF.

Here the CDR3 reads CASSLEGALGEQFF. This chain joins TRBV12-3 or TRBV12-4 and TRBJ2-1; the D call of TRBD2 rests on TCRdb alone, since no DNA is present to check it. This CDR3 region has 14 residues.

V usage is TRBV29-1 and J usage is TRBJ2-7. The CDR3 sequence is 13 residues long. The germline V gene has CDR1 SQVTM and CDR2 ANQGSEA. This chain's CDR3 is CSARVMGTYEQYF.

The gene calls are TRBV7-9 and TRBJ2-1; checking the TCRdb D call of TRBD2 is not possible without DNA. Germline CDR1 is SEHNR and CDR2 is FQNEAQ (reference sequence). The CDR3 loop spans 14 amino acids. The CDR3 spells CASSSPGLAGGPFF.

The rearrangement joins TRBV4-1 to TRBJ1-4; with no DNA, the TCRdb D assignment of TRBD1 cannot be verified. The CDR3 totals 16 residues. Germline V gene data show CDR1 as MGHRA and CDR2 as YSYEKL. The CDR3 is CASSQEYRQGSEKLFF.

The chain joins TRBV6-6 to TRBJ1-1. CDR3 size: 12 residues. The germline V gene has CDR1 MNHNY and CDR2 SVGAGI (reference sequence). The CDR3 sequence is CASSRGHAEAFF.

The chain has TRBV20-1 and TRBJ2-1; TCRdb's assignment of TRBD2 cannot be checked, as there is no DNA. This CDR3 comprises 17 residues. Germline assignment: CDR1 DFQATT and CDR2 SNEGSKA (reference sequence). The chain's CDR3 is CSARDLSREGLGNEQFF.

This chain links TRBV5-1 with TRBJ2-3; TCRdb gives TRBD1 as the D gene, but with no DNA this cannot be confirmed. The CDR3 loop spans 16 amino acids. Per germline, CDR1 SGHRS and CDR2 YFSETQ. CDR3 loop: CASSLRWQGLADTQYF.

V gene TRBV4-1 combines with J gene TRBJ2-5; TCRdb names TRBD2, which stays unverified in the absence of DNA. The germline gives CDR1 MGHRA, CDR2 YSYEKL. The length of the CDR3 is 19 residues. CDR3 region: CASSQVFDSGTRAGETQYF.

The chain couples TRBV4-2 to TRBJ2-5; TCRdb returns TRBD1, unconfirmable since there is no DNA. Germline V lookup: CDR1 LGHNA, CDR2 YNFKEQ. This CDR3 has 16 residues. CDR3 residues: CASSQAFRDLQETQYF.

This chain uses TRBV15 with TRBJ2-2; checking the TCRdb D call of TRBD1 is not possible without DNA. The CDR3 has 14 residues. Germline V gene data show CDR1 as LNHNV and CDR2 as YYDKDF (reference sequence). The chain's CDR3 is CATSRSRGSGELFF.

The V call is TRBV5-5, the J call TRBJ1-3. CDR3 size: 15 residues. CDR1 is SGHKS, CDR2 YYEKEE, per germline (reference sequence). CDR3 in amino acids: CASSLRAASGNTIYF.

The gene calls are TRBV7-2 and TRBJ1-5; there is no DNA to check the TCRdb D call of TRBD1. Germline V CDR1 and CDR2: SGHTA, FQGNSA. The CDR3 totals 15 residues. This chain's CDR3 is CASSPGTGGIQPQHF.

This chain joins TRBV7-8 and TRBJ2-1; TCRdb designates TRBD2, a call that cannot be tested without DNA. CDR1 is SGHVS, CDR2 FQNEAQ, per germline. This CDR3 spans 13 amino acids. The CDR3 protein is CASTGGLYNEQFF.

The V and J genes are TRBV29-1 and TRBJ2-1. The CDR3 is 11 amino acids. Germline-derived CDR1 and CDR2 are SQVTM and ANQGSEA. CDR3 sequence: CSVGVREKQFF.

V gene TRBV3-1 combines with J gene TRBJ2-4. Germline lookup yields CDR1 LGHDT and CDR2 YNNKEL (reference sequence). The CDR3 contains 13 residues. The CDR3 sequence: CASSQFSTNIQYF.

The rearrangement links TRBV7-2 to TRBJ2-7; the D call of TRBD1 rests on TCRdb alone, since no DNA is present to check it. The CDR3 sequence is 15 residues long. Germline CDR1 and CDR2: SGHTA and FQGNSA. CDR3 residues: CASSLRRGMNYEQYF. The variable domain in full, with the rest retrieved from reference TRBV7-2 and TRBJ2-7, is GAGVSQSPSNKVTEKGKDVELRCDPISGHTALYWYRQSLGQGLEFLIYFQGNSAPDKSGLPSDRFSAERTGGSVSTLTIQRTQQEDSAVYLCASSLRRGMNYEQYFGPGTRLTVT.

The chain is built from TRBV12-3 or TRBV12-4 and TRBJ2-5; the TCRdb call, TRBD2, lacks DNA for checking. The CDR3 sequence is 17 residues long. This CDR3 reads CASRLGVTSGSWETQYF.